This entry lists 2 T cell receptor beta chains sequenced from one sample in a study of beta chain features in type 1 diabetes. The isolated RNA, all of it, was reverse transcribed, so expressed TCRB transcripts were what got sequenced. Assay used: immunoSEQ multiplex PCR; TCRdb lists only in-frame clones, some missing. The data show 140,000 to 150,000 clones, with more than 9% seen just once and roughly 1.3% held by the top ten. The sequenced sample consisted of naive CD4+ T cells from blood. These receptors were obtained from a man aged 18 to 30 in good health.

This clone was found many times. The CDR3 protein is CASRPRGAQDTQYF. CDR3 DNA: TGTGCCAGCAGACCGCGGGGGGCACAAGATACGCAGTATTTT. This chain links TRBV7-2 with TRBJ2-3, with 8 bases that match TRBD2. The CDR3 consists of 14 residues. Germline assignment: CDR1 SGHTA and CDR2 FQGNSA. With V trimmed by 6 bases and J by 5 bases, 7 bases remained unmatched.

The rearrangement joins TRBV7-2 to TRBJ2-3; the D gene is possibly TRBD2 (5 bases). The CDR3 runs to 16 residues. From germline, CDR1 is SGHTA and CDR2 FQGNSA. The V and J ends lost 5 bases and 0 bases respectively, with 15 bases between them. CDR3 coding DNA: TGTGCCAGCAGCCCCGGAGCGGCTCCTAGCACAGATACGCAGTATTTT. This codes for CASSPGAAPSTDTQYF. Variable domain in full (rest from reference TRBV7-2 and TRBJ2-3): GAGVSQSPSNKVTEKGKDVELRCDPISGHTALYWYRQSLGQGLEFLIYFQGNSAPDKSGLPSDRFSAERTGGSVSTLTIQRTQQEDSAVYLCASSPGAAPSTDTQYFGPGTRLTVL.